These 19 T cell receptor beta chains came from one sample sequenced in a study of T cell clones after liver transplantation. The method was immunoSEQ multiplex PCR; TCRdb's version includes in-frame clones alone and lacks a portion of them. The table shows about 74,000 clones, with around 80% occurring only once. The sample in question was CD4+ T cells from blood, obtained before liver transplant. All receptors come from a human donor who received a liver transplant.

The gene calls are TRBV27 and TRBJ2-5; no clear D. Per the germline V gene, CDR1 is MNHEY and CDR2 is SMNVEV (reference sequence). V was trimmed by 2 bases and J by 0 bases, leaving 10 bases between them. The CDR3 contains 15 residues. CDR3 loop: CASSLRTDHQETQYF. The CDR3 nucleotides read TGTGCCAGCAGTTTAAGAACGGACCACCAAGAGACCCAGTACTTC.

A note on this clone: Other DNA sequences in this sample translate to the same CDR3. The chain combines TRBV28 with TRBJ2-1; D uncertain. CDR3 size: 12 residues. Germline V gene lookup returns CDR1 MDHEN and CDR2 SYDVKM. Trimming cost V 7 bases and J 1 base, with 5 bases left between them. The CDR3 reads CASKGSYNEQFF. The CDR3 DNA follows: TGTGCCAGCAAAGGATCCTACAATGAGCAGTTCTTC.

About this clone: Other DNA variants within this sample encode the same CDR3. This sequence joins TRBV10-3 and TRBJ1-1, with D maybe TRBD1 (5 bases). This CDR3 comprises 13 residues. The germline gives CDR1 ENHRY, CDR2 SYGVKD. V lost 3 bases, J lost 1 base, and 6 bases lay in between. The CDR3 spells CAISERGNTEAFF. CDR3 sequence (DNA): TGTGCCATCAGTGAAAGGGGGAACACTGAAGCTTTCTTT.

This clone was found once. This chain joins TRBV28 and TRBJ1-2, with D perhaps TRBD1 (5 bases). The CDR3 covers 17 residues. Trimming pared 5 bases from V and 0 bases from J, leaving 19 bases between. Germline V gene sequence: CDR1 MDHEN, CDR2 SYDVKM. The CDR3, as DNA: TGTGCCAGCAGTCCCCTCGGGGGAGGGTCAGCTAACTATGGCTACACCTTC. Translation gives CASSPLGGGSANYGYTF.

The chain combines TRBV28 with TRBJ2-3; unclear D gene. Between the trimmed V and J ends, which lost 4 bases and 2 bases, there was a span of 7 bases. The CDR3 extends over 13 amino acids. From germline, CDR1 is MDHEN and CDR2 SYDVKM. The chain's CDR3 is CASSSHPTDTQYF. The CDR3 region has the DNA TGTGCCAGCAGTTCACATCCCACAGATACGCAGTATTTT.

This clone was seen more than once but under ten times. This chain connects TRBV19 to TRBJ2-3, with 8 bases identical to TRBD1. Germline assignment: CDR1 LNHDA and CDR2 SQIVND (reference sequence). Losses at the gene ends were 5 bases for V and 1 base for J; bases not matched to a gene: 8. The CDR3 has 16 residues. The CDR3 here is CASSRKPGQGTDTQYF. In nucleotides, the CDR3 is TGTGCCAGTAGTCGGAAACCGGGACAGGGCACAGATACGCAGTATTTT.

The V and J genes are TRBV27 and TRBJ1-1; unclear D gene. The CDR3 totals 13 residues. The germline CDR1 and CDR2 sequences are MNHEY and SMNVEV (reference sequence). Trimming stripped 5 bases from V and 5 bases from J, with 12 bases between. This CDR3 is CASSGLGRTEAFF. The CDR3 DNA is TGTGCCAGCAGTGGCTTGGGGAGGACTGAAGCTTTCTTT.

CDR3 nucleotide sequence: TGCAGCGTTGTGATACGGCTGAACACTGAAGCTTTCTTT. This encodes CSVVIRLNTEAFF. This chain links TRBV29-1 with TRBJ1-1; unclear D gene. From germline, CDR1 is SQVTM and CDR2 ANQGSEA. The CDR3 is 13 residues long. With 4 bases removed from V and 0 bases from J, the gap between germline ends came to 9 bases.

This chain joins TRBV10-3 and TRBJ1-1, with a weak D call TRBD1 (6 bases). The germline V gene has CDR1 ENHRY and CDR2 SYGVKD. The germline V and J ends were trimmed by 4 bases and 4 bases, with 22 bases remaining between them. This CDR3 is built from 17 residues. CDR3 loop: CAISALAGGAPSTEAFF. CDR3 DNA sequence: TGTGCCATCAGTGCCTTGGCGGGGGGCGCCCCGAGCACTGAAGCTTTCTTT.

The chain recombines TRBV15 with TRBJ1-4, with D possibly TRBD1 on 6 matching bases. The V end lost 8 bases, the J end lost 0 bases, and 16 bases lay between the germline ends. The CDR3 loop spans 16 amino acids. The germline V gene has CDR1 LNHNV and CDR2 YYDKDF (reference sequence). The CDR3 sequence: CATSLPGAATNEKLFF. In nucleotides, the CDR3 is TGTGCCACCTCCCTCCCGGGGGCTGCAACTAATGAAAAACTGTTTTTT. Full variable domain (rest looked up from reference TRBV15 and TRBJ1-4): DAMVIQNPRYQVTQFGKPVTLSCSQTLNHNVMYWYQQKSSQAPKLLFHYYDKDFNNEADTPDNFQSRRPNTSFCFLDIRSPGLGDTAMYLCATSLPGAATNEKLFFGSGTQLSVL.

V usage is TRBV11-2 and J usage is TRBJ2-2; D call uncertain. The germline V and J ends were trimmed by 2 bases and 1 base, with 5 bases remaining between them. CDR1 and CDR2 (germline): SGHAT, FQNNGV. This CDR3 has 14 amino acids. This chain's CDR3 is CASSLPWNTGELFF. CDR3 coding DNA: TGTGCCAGCAGCTTACCCTGGAACACCGGGGAGCTGTTTTTT.

The chain is built from TRBV18 and TRBJ1-1; the match to TRBD1 covers 7 bases. CDR1 and CDR2 from the germline V gene are KGHSH and LQKENI. Trimming at V came to 5 bases and at J to 4 bases, leaving 10 bases not matched to a gene. The CDR3 has 15 residues. The CDR3: CASSTRTGGGTEAFF. The CDR3 DNA reads as TGTGCCAGCTCAACCAGGACAGGCGGGGGCACTGAAGCTTTCTTT. The variable domain in full, with the rest retrieved from reference TRBV18 and TRBJ1-1, is NAGVMQNPRHLVRRRGQEARLRCSPMKGHSHVYWYRQLPEEGLKFMVYLQKENIIDESGMPKERFSAEFPKEGPSILRIQQVVRGDSAAYFCASSTRTGGGTEAFFGQGTRLTVV.

This chain uses TRBV9 with TRBJ1-1; the D is unclear. The CDR3 length is 14 residues. Germline V CDR1 and CDR2: SGDLS, YYNGEE. V was clipped by 0 bases and J by 1 base, with 7 bases between them. The CDR3 here is CASSVAPENTEAFF. In nucleotides, the CDR3 is TGTGCCAGCAGCGTAGCCCCCGAGAACACTGAAGCTTTCTTT.

V gene TRBV18 combines with J gene TRBJ2-7, with D tentatively TRBD1 (6 bases). Germline V lookup: CDR1 KGHSH, CDR2 LQKENI. V lost 5 bases and J lost 5, with 19 bases in between. CDR3 length: 15 amino acids. The CDR3 sequence is CASSDRQAKGDEQYF. As DNA, the CDR3 is TGTGCCAGCTCAGACAGACAGGCAAAAGGCGACGAGCAGTACTTC.

V is TRBV5-1 and J is TRBJ2-2, with TRBD2 as a possible D gene (6 bases). The V and J ends lost 7 bases and 6 bases respectively, with 13 bases between them. CDR3 length equals 13 residues. Germline V lookup: CDR1 SGHRS, CDR2 YFSETQ. The DNA for the CDR3 is TGCGCCAGCTCCCCGCGGGAACCCGGGGAGCTGTTTTTT. Protein sequence: CASSPREPGELFF. Full variable domain (rest looked up from reference TRBV5-1 and TRBJ2-2): KAGVTQTPRYLIKTRGQQVTLSCSPISGHRSVSWYQQTPGQGLQFLFEYFSETQRNKGNFPGRFSGRQFSNSRSEMNVSTLELGDSALYLCASSPREPGELFFGEGSRLTVL.

The CDR3 nucleotides read TGCGCCAGCAGCCCCCGGGCAGGGAACACCGGGGAGCTGTTTTTT. This sequence encodes CASSPRAGNTGELFF. V is TRBV5-1 and J is TRBJ2-2; D not certain. There are 15 residues in the CDR3. V was shortened by 4 bases and J by 1 base, with 11 bases between the two germline ends. The germline V gene encodes CDR1 SGHRS and CDR2 YFSETQ.

This sequence joins TRBV28 and TRBJ2-7, with TRBD2 matching over 14 bases. CDR3 length: 14 residues. The trim removed 5 bases at V and 12 bases at J, leaving 9 bases unmatched. Germline V gene data show CDR1 as MDHEN and CDR2 as SYDVKM. The CDR3 DNA follows: TGTGCCAGCAGTCTCTCCGGGACTAGCGGGAGCTCGTACTTC. Protein: CASSLSGTSGSSYF.

This clone was counted a few times. CDR3 protein: CASSLGPRGKQYF. CDR3 bases: TGCGCCAGCAGCTTGGGGCCACGAGGAAAGCAGTACTTC. The chain carries TRBV5-1 and TRBJ2-7; no clear D. The CDR3 is 13 amino acids. V was shortened by 0 bases and J by 8 bases, with 12 bases between the two germline ends. CDR1 SGHRS and CDR2 YFSETQ come from the germline V gene.

The gene calls are TRBV2 and TRBJ2-6; D is unclear. There are 15 residues in the CDR3. The germline V gene encodes CDR1 SNHLY and CDR2 FYNNEI. V lost 3 bases and J 0 bases, leaving 6 bases between the germline ends. CDR3 amino acids: CASSETRSGANVLTF. The CDR3 nucleotides are TGTGCCAGCAGTGAGACCCGCTCTGGGGCCAACGTCCTGACTTTC.